The 4 T cell receptor beta chains presented below share a single source sample, sequenced in a study of T cell responses to AZD1222 COVID-19 vaccine. The method was immunoSEQ multiplex PCR; TCRdb's version includes in-frame clones alone and lacks a portion of them. Of 57,000 or so clones in the sample, over 60% were seen once. Sequenced here: peripheral blood, sampled on day 0 of AZD1222 vaccination. The receptor source for this set is an adult in good health.

This clone was counted between two and nine times. V gene TRBV11-2 combines with J gene TRBJ1-1; D call uncertain. V lost 5 bases to trimming and J lost 7 bases, with 11 bases between them. The CDR3 covers 12 residues. CDR1 is SGHAT, CDR2 FQNNGV, per germline. CDR3 residues: CASSRGGSEAFF. DNA for the CDR3: TGTGCCAGCAGCCGGGGAGGTAGTGAAGCTTTCTTT.

The chain links TRBV7-6 to TRBJ2-3, with TRBD2 identical over 7 bases. Germline-derived CDR1 and CDR2 are SGHVS and FNYEAQ. J lost 1 base, V lost 2 bases, and 0 bases had no gene match. The CDR3 totals 14 residues. The chain's CDR3 is CASSLRGGTDTQYF. Here the CDR3 DNA reads TGTGCCAGCAGCTTACGGGGGGGCACAGATACGCAGTATTTT.

V is TRBV4-3 and J is TRBJ2-3; TRBD1 agrees at 9 bases. Trimming cost V 6 bases and J 3 bases; bases outside gene matches: 4. CDR3 size: 14 residues. Germline V lookup: CDR1 LGHNA, CDR2 YSLEER. CDR3: CASSGGQGTDTQYF. The CDR3 DNA follows: TGCGCCAGCAGTGGGGGACAGGGAACAGATACGCAGTATTTT.

The V and J genes are TRBV5-4 and TRBJ2-7; D perhaps matches TRBD2 (5 bases). V was pared by 0 bases and J by 1 base, with 8 bases between. The CDR3 is 14 residues long. Germline values: CDR1 SGHNT, CDR2 YYREEE (reference sequence). CDR3 residues: CASSLEVASYEQYF. The CDR3 DNA reads TGTGCCAGCAGCTTGGAGGTAGCGTCCTACGAGCAGTACTTC.